This T cell receptor (beta chain) was captured in a study of patients and donors after allogeneic stem cell transplantation. TCRdb recomputed calls from the RT-PCR reads with MiXCR, one row per CDR3 protein. The sample lists 800,000 to 1,000,000 distinct CDR3 sequences, 18% occurring once. This clonotype was seen ten or more times. With V trimmed by 0 bases and J by 0 bases, 5 bases remained unmatched. The CDR3 contains 15 residues. Germline V gene data show CDR1 as SQVTM and CDR2 as ANQGSEA. The specimen was blood, either unsorted or a sorted T cell fraction (not recorded which). This TCR was sampled from a human donor who was either an allogeneic HSCT recipient or a stem cell or donor lymphocyte infusion donor (not recorded which). It is not recorded whose cells these are; they may come from a transplant donor. J is TRBJ2-7 and V is TRBV29-1; the match to TRBD2 covers 7 bases. CDR3 in amino acids: CSVEDEREASYEQYF. CDR3 DNA: TGCAGCGTTGAAGATGAGCGGGAAGCCTCCTACGAGCAGTACTTC.